This TCR beta chain was obtained from a study of blood T cell repertoires in COVID-19. Turning to the study itself: The United States, Italy and Spain were the sources of the acute and convalescent COVID-19 samples. In each case, the material was cDNA or gDNA derived from T cells, B-cell-depleted T cells, or PBMCs.

Per the study methods: The assay estimated nucleated cells by amplifying reference gene primers. Measured with immunoSEQ multiplex PCR; TCRdb has only the in-frame clones, and not every one. The DNA gave D and trimming, while V, J and clone size come from that table. Among 200,000 or so clones listed, 80% to 90% were seen once. V lost 6 bases and J 7 bases, leaving 12 bases between the germline ends. The germline V gene encodes CDR1 SQVTM and CDR2 ANQGSEA. The CDR3 length is 11 residues. The clonotype was recovered from a man between 65 and 80 years old with active or convalescent COVID-19. The chain is built from TRBV29-1 and TRBJ1-1, with D perhaps matching TRBD1 (6 bases). The sequenced material came from peripheral blood. CDR3 in amino acids: CSVKRTVEAFF. The CDR3 DNA reads as TGCAGCGTGAAGCGGACAGTTGAAGCTTTCTTT.